The rows below give T cell receptor beta chains drawn from one sample of a study of cytomegalovirus exposure and HLA in healthy donors. Method: immunoSEQ multiplex PCR; TCRdb's copy keeps in-frame clones and lacks some. Counted here are some 120,000 clones, about 91% occurring once; the ten biggest clones make up 1% to 1.4%. The sequenced material came from PBMCs. The receptors derive from a woman younger than 35 in good health and CMV-seronegative. The CDR3 runs from the conserved cysteine through the conserved F or W. The D gene is left open where the match is weak. Clone size is stated in some rows and not others, as once, few, many or a class when expanded.

V	J	D	size	CDR3	DNA
TRBV9	TRBJ2-1	TRBD2	-	CASSDARGGNEQFF	TGTGCCAGCAGCGACGCCCGGGGGGGGAATGAGCAGTTCTTC
TRBV7-2	TRBJ2-1	-	-	CASSSPGSGPPRQEQFF	TGTGCCAGCAGCTCGCCGGGAAGCGGTCCTCCTCGGCAGGAGCAGTTCTTC
TRBV5-8	TRBJ2-2	-	once	CASSLAEIASNTGELFF	TGTGCCAGCAGCTTGGCCGAAATAGCCTCGAACACCGGGGAGCTGTTTTTT
TRBV28	TRBJ2-7	TRBD2	-	CASSSSGTSLYF	TGTGCCAGCAGCTCATCCGGGACTAGTCTTTACTTC
TRBV29-1	TRBJ1-3	TRBD1	-	CSVRPDRESGNTIYF	TGCAGCGTGCGGCCGGACAGGGAGTCTGGAAACACCATATATTTT
TRBV19	TRBJ2-7	-	-	CASSGGGSPPYEQYF	TGTGCCAGTAGTGGAGGGGGCTCCCCCCCCTACGAGCAGTACTTC
TRBV30	TRBJ1-5	-	few	CAWSPGHGNQPQHF	TGTGCCTGGAGTCCAGGGCATGGCAATCAGCCCCAGCATTTT
TRBV19	TRBJ2-3	TRBD2	-	CASRGLAGTDTQYF	TGTGCCAGTAGAGGTCTAGCGGGCACAGATACGCAGTATTTT
TRBV6-1	TRBJ1-1	-	-	CARPQDRIPTEAFF	TGTGCCAGGCCCCAAGACAGGATTCCCACTGAAGCTTTCTTT
TRBV7-9	TRBJ2-7	-	-	CASSETSSPYEQYF	TGTGCCAGCAGCGAGACTAGTAGCCCCTACGAGCAGTACTTC
TRBV19	TRBJ1-4	TRBD1	-	CASQDRGVEKLFF	TGTGCCAGTCAGGACAGGGGCGTGGAAAAACTGTTTTTT
TRBV5-1	TRBJ1-1	TRBD1	-	CASSLGQGAEAFF	TGCGCCAGCAGCTTGGGACAGGGCGCTGAAGCTTTCTTT
TRBV10-1	TRBJ2-5	TRBD1	-	CASARTGEETQYF	TGCGCCAGCGCTCGAACAGGGGAGGAGACCCAGTACTTC
TRBV28	TRBJ2-5	TRBD1	-	CASSLETGVETQYF	TGTGCCAGCAGTTTAGAGACAGGGGTAGAGACCCAGTACTTC
TRBV18	TRBJ1-4	-	-	CASSPENEKLFF	TGTGCCAGCTCACCAGAGAATGAAAAACTGTTTTTT
TRBV27	TRBJ1-2	TRBD1	-	CASRRSGQGYGYTF	TGTGCCAGCAGACGATCGGGACAGGGGTATGGCTACACCTTC
TRBV7-9	TRBJ2-3	-	-	CASSVFGGTDTQYF	TGTGCCAGCAGCGTATTCGGGGGCACAGATACGCAGTATTTT
TRBV18	TRBJ2-3	TRBD2	-	CASSPLAGAGDTQYF	TGTGCCAGCTCACCTCTAGCGGGAGCGGGCGATACGCAGTATTTT
TRBV28	TRBJ1-2	-	-	CASSLNGLYTF	TGTGCCAGCAGTCTTAATGGACTTTACACCTTC
TRBV7-2	TRBJ2-7	TRBD2	-	CASSLLGGSYEQYF	TGTGCCAGCAGCTTACTAGGCGGGAGCTACGAGCAGTACTTC
TRBV5-1	TRBJ2-3	TRBD2	-	CASSPGSSGGPDTQYF	TGCGCCAGCAGCCCGGGCTCTAGCGGGGGACCGGATACGCAGTATTTT
TRBV28	TRBJ1-2	TRBD1	few	CASRWTGGGYTF	TGTGCCAGCAGATGGACAGGGGGAGGCTACACCTTC